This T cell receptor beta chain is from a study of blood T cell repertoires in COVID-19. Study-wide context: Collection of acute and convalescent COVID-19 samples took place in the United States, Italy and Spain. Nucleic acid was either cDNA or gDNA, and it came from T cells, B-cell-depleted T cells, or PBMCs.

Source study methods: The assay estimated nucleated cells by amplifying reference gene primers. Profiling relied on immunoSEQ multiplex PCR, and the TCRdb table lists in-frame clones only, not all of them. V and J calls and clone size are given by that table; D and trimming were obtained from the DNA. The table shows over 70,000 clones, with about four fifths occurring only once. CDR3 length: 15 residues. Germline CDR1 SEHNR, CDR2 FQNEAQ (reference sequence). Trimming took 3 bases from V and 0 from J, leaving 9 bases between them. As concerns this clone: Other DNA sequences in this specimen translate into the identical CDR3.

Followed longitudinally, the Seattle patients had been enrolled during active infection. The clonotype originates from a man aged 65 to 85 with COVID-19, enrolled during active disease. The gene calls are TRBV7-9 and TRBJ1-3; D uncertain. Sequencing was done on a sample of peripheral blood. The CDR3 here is CASSFNRASGNTIYF. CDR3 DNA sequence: TGTGCCAGCAGCTTCAACAGAGCCTCTGGAAACACCATATATTTT.